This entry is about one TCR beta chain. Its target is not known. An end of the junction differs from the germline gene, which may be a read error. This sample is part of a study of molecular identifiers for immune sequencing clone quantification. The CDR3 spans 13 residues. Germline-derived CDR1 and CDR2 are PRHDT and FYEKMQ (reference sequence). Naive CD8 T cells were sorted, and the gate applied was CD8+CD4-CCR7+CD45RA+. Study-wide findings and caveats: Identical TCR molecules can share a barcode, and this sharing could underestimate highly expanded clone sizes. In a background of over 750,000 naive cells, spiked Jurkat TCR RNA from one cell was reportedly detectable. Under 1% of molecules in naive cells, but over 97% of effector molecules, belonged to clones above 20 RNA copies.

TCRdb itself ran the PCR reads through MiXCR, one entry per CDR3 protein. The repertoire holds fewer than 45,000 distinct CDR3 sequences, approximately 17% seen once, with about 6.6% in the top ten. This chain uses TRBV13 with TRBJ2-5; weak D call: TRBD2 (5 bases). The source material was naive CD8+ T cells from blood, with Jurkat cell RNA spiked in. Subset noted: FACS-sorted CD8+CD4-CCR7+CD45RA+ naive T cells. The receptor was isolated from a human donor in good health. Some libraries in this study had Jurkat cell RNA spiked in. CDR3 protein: CASSSGIQETQCF. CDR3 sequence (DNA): TGTGCCAGCAGCTCCGGGATTCAAGAGACCCAGTGCTTC. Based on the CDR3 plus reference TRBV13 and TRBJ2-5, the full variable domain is AAGVIQSPRHLIKEKRETATLKCYPIPRHDTVYWYQQGPGQDPQFLISFYEKMQSDKGSIPDRFSAQQFSDYHSELNMSSLELGDSALYFCASSSGIQETQCFGPGTRLLVL.